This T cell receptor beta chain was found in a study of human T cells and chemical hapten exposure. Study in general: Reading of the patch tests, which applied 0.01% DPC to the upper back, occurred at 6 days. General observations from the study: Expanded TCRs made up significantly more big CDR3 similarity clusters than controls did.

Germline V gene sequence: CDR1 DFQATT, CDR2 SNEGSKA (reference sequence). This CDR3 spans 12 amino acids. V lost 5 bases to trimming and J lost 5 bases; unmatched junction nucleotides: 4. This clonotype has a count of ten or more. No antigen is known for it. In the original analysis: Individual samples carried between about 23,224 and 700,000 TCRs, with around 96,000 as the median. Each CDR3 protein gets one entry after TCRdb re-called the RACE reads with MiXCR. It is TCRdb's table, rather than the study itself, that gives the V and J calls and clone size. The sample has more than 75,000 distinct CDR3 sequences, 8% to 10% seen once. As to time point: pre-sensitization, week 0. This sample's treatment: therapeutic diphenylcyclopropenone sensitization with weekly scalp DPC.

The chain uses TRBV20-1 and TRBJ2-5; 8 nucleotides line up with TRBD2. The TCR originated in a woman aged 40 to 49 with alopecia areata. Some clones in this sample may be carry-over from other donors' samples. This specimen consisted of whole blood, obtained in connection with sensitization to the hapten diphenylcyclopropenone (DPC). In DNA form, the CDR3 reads TGCAGTGCTGGCCCTAGCGGGGAGACCCAGTACTTC. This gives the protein CSAGPSGETQYF.